This TCR beta chain was recorded in a study of T cells in lung cancer brain metastases. Study in general: About 85% of the roughly 20 patients had smoked, with a median of around 43 pack-years. Median interval between primary and brain metastasis samples was approximately 45 weeks. The study, taken as a whole, reports: Most clones were lesion-specific, with limited overlap between paired lesions (mean Morisita index approximately 0.21).

Note on this clone: As yet, its antigen is unknown.

Some clones are missing from TCRdb's copy, which holds only in-frame ones; the method was immunoSEQ multiplex PCR. The profile shows 2,500 to 3,000 clones, approximately 83% of them singletons. This CDR3 region has 14 residues. Trimming took off 6 bases at V and 8 bases at J, with 19 bases between the two ends. Germline V lookup: CDR1 MNHEY, CDR2 SMNVEV (reference sequence). The clonotype was recovered from a woman aged 60-75 years with non-small cell lung cancer. The rearrangement uses TRBV27 and TRBJ1-2; tentatively, D is TRBD1 (6 bases). The sequenced sample consisted of tumor tissue from the primary lung tumor. For the CDR3, the DNA is TGTGCCAGCAGAGTTACAGGGCTGGGAAGGGGCTACACCTTC. Residues: CASRVTGLGRGYTF.